The TCR beta chain described here comes from a study of CD8+CD57+ T cells in acquired aplastic anemia. Study information: Sorted CD4+ and CD8+ cells gave an average of about 3 ug of DNA. Healthy donors averaged about 10 million reads for CD4+ cells.

Germline V gives CDR1 SGHVS, CDR2 FQNEAQ. CDR3 length: 12 residues. V lost 2 bases and J lost 9, with 8 bases in between. The study profiled TCR beta VDJ and CDR3 using genomic DNA as template. TCRdb re-derived calls from the reads in MiXCR, one entry per CDR3 protein. The sample consists of fewer than 250,000 distinct CDR3 sequences, less than 70% of them appearing once. The source is a human donor in good health, serving as a control. Sequenced: sorted CD4+, CD8+, or CD8+CD57+ T cells (not recorded which) from PBMCs. The chain combines TRBV7-8 with TRBJ1-5, with D unclear. As DNA, the CDR3 is TGTGCCAGCAGCTTAAAAGGAGGGCCCCAGCATTTT. Translated, it gives CASSLKGGPQHF.